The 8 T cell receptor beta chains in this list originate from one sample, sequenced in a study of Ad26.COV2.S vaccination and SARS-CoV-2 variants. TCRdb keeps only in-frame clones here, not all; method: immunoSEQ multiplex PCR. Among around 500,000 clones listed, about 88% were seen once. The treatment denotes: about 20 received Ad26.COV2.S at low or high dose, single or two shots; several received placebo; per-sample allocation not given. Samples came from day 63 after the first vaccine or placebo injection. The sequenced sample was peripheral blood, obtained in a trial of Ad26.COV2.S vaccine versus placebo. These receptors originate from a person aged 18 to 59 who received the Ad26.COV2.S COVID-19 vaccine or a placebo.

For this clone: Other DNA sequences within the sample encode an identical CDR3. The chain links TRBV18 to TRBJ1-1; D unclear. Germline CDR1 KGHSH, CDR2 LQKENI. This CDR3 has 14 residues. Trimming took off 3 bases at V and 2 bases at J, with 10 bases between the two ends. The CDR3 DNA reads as TGTGCCAGCTCACCTAGTTCCAGAAACACTGAAGCTTTCTTT. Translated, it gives CASSPSSRNTEAFF.

CDR3 region: CASSPRQGADNEQFF. The CDR3 nucleotides are TGTGCCAGCAGCCCCCGACAGGGGGCGGACAATGAGCAGTTCTTC. V usage is TRBV3-1 (or the pseudogene TRBV3-2) and J usage is TRBJ2-1, with 10 positions matching TRBD1. The CDR3 runs 15 residues. V gave up 4 bases and J gave up 5 bases; unmatched junction bases: 5. CDR1 and CDR2 from the germline V gene are LGHDT and YNNKEL (reference sequence).

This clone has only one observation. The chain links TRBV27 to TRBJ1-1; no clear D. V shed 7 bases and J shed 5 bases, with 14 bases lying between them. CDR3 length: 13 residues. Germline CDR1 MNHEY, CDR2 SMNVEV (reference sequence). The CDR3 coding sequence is TGTGCCAGCATTCCGCCCGGTTGGACTGAAGCTTTCTTT. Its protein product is CASIPPGWTEAFF.

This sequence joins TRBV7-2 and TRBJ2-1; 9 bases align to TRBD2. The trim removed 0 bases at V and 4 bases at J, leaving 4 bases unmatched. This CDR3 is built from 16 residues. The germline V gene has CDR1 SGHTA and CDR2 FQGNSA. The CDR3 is CASSLASGSAYNEQFF. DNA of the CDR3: TGTGCCAGCAGCTTAGCTAGCGGGAGCGCTTACAATGAGCAGTTCTTC.

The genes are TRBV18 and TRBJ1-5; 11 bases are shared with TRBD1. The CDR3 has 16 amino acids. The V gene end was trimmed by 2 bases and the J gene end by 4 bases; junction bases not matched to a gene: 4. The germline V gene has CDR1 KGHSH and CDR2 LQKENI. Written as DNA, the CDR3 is TGTGCCAGCTCACCATTCGGGACAGGGGGGAATCAGCCCCAGCATTTT. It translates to CASSPFGTGGNQPQHF. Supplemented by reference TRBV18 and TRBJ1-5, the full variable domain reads NAGVMQNPRHLVRRRGQEARLRCSPMKGHSHVYWYRQLPEEGLKFMVYLQKENIIDESGMPKERFSAEFPKEGPSILRIQQVVRGDSAAYFCASSPFGTGGNQPQHFGDGTRLSIL.

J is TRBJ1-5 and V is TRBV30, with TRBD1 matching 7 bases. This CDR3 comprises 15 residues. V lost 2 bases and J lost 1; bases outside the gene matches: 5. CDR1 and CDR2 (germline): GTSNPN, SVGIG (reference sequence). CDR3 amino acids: CAWSPGTVSNQPQHF. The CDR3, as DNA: TGTGCCTGGAGTCCGGGGACAGTCAGCAATCAGCCCCAGCATTTT.

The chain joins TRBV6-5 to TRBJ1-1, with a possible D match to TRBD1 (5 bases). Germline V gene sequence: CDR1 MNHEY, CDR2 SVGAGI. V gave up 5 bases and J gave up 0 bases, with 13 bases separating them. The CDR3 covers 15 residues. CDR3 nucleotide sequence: TGTGCCAGCAGTCCCGCTGGCAGGGTGAACACTGAAGCTTTCTTT. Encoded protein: CASSPAGRVNTEAFF.

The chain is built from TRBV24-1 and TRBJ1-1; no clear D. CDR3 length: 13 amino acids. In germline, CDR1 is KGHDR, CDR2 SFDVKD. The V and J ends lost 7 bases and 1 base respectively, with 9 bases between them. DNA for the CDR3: TGTGCCACCAGCAGGACGGGGAACACTGAAGCTTTCTTT. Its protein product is CATSRTGNTEAFF.